Below are 12 T cell receptor beta chains sequenced from a single sample in a study of blood T cell repertoires in COVID-19. TCRdb's table, derived via immunoSEQ multiplex PCR, lists solely in-frame clones and lacks some. The sample lists more than 300,000 clones; roughly 80% were seen once. Sequencing was done on a sample of PBMCs or T cells enriched from blood (not recorded which). The receptors were gathered from a woman aged 45-65 years who had recovered from COVID-19.

The chain has TRBV20-1 and TRBJ2-3, with D possibly TRBD2 on 6 matching bases. Germline V gene sequence: CDR1 DFQATT, CDR2 SNEGSKA (reference sequence). CDR3 length: 16 amino acids. Trimming removed 3 bases from V and 4 bases from J, with 20 bases in between. The CDR3 protein is CSASGGAGLSPDTQYF. The CDR3 nucleotides are TGCAGTGCTAGTGGGGGAGCGGGCCTTAGCCCAGATACGCAGTATTTT.

The chain couples TRBV30 to TRBJ1-6; D is uncertain. Trimming removed 8 bases from V and 10 bases from J, with 21 bases in between. Germline lookup yields CDR1 GTSNPN and CDR2 SVGIG (reference sequence). The CDR3 spans 14 residues. CDR3 bases: TGTGCCATCGGAGGTTCGGCCCCCTCATCACCCCTCCACTTT. Protein sequence: CAIGGSAPSSPLHF. The full variable domain, completed using reference TRBV30 and TRBJ1-6, is SQTIHQWPATLVQPVGSPLSLECTVEGTSNPNLYWYRQAAGRGLQLLFYSVGIGQISSEVPQNLSASRPQDRQFILSSKKLLLSDSGFYLCAIGGSAPSSPLHFGNGTRLTVT.

CDR3 coding DNA: TGTGCCAGTCGCAAGACAGGGGGCGGAGAGACCCAGTACTTC. The encoded protein is CASRKTGGGETQYF. V is TRBV7-6 and J is TRBJ2-5; 10 bases map to TRBD1. Germline V gene sequence: CDR1 SGHVS, CDR2 FNYEAQ. V shed 9 bases and J 4 bases; nucleotides not matched to a gene: 8. This CDR3 is 14 amino acids long. Based on the CDR3 plus reference TRBV7-6 and TRBJ2-5, the full variable domain is GAGVSQSPRYKVTKRGQDVALRCDPISGHVSLYWYRQALGQGPEFLTYFNYEAQQDKSGLPNDRFSAERPEGSISTLTIQRTEQRDSAMYRCASRKTGGGETQYFGPGTRLLVL.

The chain joins TRBV24-1 to TRBJ2-5; 11 bases match TRBD1. V trimming: 9 bases; J trimming: 2 bases; junction bases outside the gene matches: 1. The CDR3 contains 13 residues. Germline V lookup: CDR1 KGHDR, CDR2 SFDVKD. The CDR3 DNA follows: TGTGCCACCGGACAGGGGGCTCAAGAGACCCAGTACTTC. Translation: CATGQGAQETQYF.

Only one count was recorded for this clone. This sequence joins TRBV19 and TRBJ1-5, with D unclear. Germline V gene sequence: CDR1 LNHDA, CDR2 SQIVND (reference sequence). Trimming took off 3 bases at V and 5 bases at J, with 11 bases between the two ends. The CDR3 spans 14 residues. CDR3 sequence: CASSMGREHQPQHF. The CDR3 DNA sequence: TGTGCCAGTAGTATGGGAAGGGAGCATCAGCCCCAGCATTTT.

The chain links TRBV12-3 or TRBV12-4 to TRBJ1-5; 8 bases align to TRBD1. The CDR3 runs 12 residues. J was trimmed by 7 bases and V by 6 bases; bases with no gene match: 2. CDR3 residues: CASRDREQPQHF. CDR3 bases: TGTGCCAGCAGGGACAGGGAACAGCCCCAGCATTTT.

The chain joins TRBV6-6 to TRBJ1-1; D is undetermined. Per the germline V gene, CDR1 is MNHNY and CDR2 is SVGAGI (reference sequence). CDR3 length equals 15 residues. Trimming took 6 bases from V and 5 from J, leaving 19 bases between them. As DNA, the CDR3 is TGTGCCAGCAGCGCCCGCGGACCTTCGGGGACTGAAGCTTTCTTT. It yields the protein CASSARGPSGTEAFF.

The chain couples TRBV7-2 to TRBJ1-1; D is unclear. Germline V gene data show CDR1 as SGHTA and CDR2 as FQGNSA. The CDR3 consists of 13 residues. V shed 1 base and J shed 2 bases, with 5 bases lying between them. In DNA, the CDR3 is TGTGCCAGCAGCTTAGGTATCAACACTGAAGCTTTCTTT. This encodes CASSLGINTEAFF.

The chain has TRBV7-2 and TRBJ2-3; 10 positions agree with TRBD2. Per germline, CDR1 SGHTA and CDR2 FQGNSA. This CDR3 has 19 amino acids. The junction had 16 bases not matched to a gene; V was cut back by 1 base and J by 6 bases. This CDR3 reads CASSLVLGLAAIGPDTQYF. CDR3 coding DNA: TGTGCCAGCAGCTTAGTTCTAGGACTAGCGGCCATAGGACCGGATACGCAGTATTTT.

The rearrangement joins TRBV6-1 to TRBJ2-4; D is uncertain. Germline CDR1 is MNHNS and CDR2 is SASEGT. Trimming removed 2 bases from V and 0 bases from J, with 5 bases in between. This CDR3 spans 14 amino acids. The CDR3 loop is CASSERVAKNIQYF. CDR3 DNA: TGTGCCAGCAGTGAACGGGTAGCCAAAAACATTCAGTACTTC.

This clone turned up a few times. The chain joins TRBV30 to TRBJ1-1; 7 nucleotides line up with TRBD1. This CDR3 has 13 amino acids. Germline trimming cut 1 base from V and 3 bases from J; bases unmatched to any gene: 2. The germline gives CDR1 GTSNPN, CDR2 SVGIG (reference sequence). CDR3 region: CAWSARGHTEAFF. CDR3 in DNA: TGTGCCTGGAGTGCTAGGGGGCACACTGAAGCTTTCTTT.

The rearrangement joins TRBV29-1 to TRBJ1-1; D is uncertain. CDR1 SQVTM and CDR2 ANQGSEA come from the germline V gene. The CDR3 is 14 residues long. V shed 3 bases and J shed 5 bases, with 16 bases lying between them. CDR3 in DNA: TGCAGCGTTGACCCGGACTCAACCGGGACTGAAGCTTTCTTT. It specifies CSVDPDSTGTEAFF.